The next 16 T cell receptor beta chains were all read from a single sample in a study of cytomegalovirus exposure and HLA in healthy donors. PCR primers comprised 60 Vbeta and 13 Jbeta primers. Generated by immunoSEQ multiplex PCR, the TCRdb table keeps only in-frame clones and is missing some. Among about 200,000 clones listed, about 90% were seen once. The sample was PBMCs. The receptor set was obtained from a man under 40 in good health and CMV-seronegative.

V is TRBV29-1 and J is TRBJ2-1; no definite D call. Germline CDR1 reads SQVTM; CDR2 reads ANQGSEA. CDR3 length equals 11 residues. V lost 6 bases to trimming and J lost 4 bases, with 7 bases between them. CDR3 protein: CSVTEYNEQFF. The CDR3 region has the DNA TGCAGCGTAACAGAGTACAATGAGCAGTTCTTC.

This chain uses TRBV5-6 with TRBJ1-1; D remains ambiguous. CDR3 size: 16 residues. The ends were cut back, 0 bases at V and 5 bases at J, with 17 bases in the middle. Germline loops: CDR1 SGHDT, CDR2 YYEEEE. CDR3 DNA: TGTGCCAGCAGCTTGGTTCCACCCTTGACACAGACTGAAGCTTTCTTT. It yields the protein CASSLVPPLTQTEAFF.

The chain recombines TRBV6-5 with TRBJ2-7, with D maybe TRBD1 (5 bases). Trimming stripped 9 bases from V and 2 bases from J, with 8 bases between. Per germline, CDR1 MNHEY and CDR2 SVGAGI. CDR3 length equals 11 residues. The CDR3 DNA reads TGTGCCAGGGACAAAACCTACGAGCAGTACTTC. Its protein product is CARDKTYEQYF.

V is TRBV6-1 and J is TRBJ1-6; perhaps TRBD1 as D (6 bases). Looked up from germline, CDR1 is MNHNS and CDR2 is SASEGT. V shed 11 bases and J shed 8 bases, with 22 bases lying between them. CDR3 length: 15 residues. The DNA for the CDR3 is TGTGCCGGCATGAAGGGACATCTTGACCATTCACCCCTCCACTTT. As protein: CAGMKGHLDHSPLHF.

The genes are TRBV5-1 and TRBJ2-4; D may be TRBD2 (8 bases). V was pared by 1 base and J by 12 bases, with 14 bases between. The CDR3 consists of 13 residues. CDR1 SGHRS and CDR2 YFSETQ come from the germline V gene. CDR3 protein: CASSLRRGDSQYF. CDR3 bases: TGCGCCAGCAGCTTGCGGCGGGGGGACAGTCAGTACTTC.

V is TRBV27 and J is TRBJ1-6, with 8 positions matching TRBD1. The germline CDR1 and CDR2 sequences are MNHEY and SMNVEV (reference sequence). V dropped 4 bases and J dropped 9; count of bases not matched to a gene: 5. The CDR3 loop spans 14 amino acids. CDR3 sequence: CASSYQGASSPLHF. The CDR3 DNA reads TGTGCCAGCAGTTACCAGGGGGCGAGTTCACCCCTCCACTTT.

CDR3 sequence: CASSEGAYEQYF. DNA for the CDR3: TGCGCCAGCAGTGAGGGAGCCTACGAGCAGTACTTC. V gene TRBV10-2 combines with J gene TRBJ2-7, with unresolved D. The CDR3 loop spans 12 amino acids. The germline V and J ends were trimmed by 2 bases and 2 bases, with 4 bases remaining between them. Germline CDR1 is WSHSY and CDR2 is SAAADI.

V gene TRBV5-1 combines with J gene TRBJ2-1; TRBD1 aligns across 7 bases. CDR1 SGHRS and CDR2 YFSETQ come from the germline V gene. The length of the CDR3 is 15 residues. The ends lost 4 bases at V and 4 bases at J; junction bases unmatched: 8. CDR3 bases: TGCGCCAGCAGCCTCGGGACAGACCCGTACAATGAGCAGTTCTTC. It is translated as CASSLGTDPYNEQFF.

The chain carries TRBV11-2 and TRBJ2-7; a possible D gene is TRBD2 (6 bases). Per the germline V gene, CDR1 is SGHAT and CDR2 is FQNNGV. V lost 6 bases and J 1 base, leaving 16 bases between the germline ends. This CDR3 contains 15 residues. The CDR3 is CASRPPGRGSYEQYF. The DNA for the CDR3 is TGTGCCAGCAGACCACCCGGGAGAGGGTCCTACGAGCAGTACTTC.

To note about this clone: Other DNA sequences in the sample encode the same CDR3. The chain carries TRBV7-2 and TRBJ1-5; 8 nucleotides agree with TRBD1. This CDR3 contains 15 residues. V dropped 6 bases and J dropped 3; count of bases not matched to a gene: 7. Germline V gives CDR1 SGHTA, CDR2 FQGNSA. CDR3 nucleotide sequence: TGTGCCAGCAGTCCCGGGACAGGCTTCAATCAGCCCCAGCATTTT. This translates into CASSPGTGFNQPQHF.

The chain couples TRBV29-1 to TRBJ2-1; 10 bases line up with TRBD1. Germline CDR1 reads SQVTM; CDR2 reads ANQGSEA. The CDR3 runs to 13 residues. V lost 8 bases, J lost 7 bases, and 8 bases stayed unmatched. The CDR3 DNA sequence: TGCAGCACCTCCGGGACAGGGGAGAATGAGCAGTTCTTC. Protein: CSTSGTGENEQFF.

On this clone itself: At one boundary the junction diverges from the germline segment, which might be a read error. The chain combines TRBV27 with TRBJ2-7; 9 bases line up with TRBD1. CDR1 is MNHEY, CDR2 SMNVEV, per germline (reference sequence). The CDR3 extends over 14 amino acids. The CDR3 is CASSVSRDRAEQYF. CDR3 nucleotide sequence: TGTGCCAGCAGTGTATCCCGGGACAGGGCCGAGCAGTACTTC.

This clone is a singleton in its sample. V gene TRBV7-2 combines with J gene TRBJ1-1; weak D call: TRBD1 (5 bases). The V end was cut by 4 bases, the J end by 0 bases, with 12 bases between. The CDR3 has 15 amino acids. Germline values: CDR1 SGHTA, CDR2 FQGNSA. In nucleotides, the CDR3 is TGTGCCAGCAGCTACTACGACAGAATGAACACTGAAGCTTTCTTT. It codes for CASSYYDRMNTEAFF. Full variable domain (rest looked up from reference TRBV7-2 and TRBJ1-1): GAGVSQSPSNKVTEKGKDVELRCDPISGHTALYWYRQSLGQGLEFLIYFQGNSAPDKSGLPSDRFSAERTGGSVSTLTIQRTQQEDSAVYLCASSYYDRMNTEAFFGQGTRLTVV.

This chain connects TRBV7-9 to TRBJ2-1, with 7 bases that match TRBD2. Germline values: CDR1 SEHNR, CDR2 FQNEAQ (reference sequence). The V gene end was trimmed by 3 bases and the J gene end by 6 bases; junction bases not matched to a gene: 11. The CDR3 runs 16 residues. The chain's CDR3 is CASSLGVGGGFNEQFF. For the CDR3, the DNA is TGTGCCAGCAGCTTGGGGGTTGGCGGGGGATTCAATGAGCAGTTCTTC.

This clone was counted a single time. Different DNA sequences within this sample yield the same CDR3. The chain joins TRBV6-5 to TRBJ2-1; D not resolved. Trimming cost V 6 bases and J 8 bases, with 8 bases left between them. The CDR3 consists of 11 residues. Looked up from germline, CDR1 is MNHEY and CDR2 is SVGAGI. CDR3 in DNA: TGTGCCAGCAGCCGCGGTGATGAGCAGTTCTTC. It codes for CASSRGDEQFF.

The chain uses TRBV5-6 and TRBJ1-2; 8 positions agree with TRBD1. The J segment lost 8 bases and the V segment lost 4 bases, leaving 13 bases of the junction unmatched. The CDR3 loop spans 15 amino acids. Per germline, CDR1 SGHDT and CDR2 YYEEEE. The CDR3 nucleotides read TGTGCCAGCAGCCCAATCGGGCAGGGGGCATTAGGCTACACCTTC. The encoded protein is CASSPIGQGALGYTF. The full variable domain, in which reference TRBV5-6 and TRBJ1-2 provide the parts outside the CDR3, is DAGVTQSPTHLIKTRGQQVTLRCSPKSGHDTVSWYQQALGQGPQFIFQYYEEEERQRGNFPDRFSGHQFPNYSSELNVNALLLGDSALYLCASSPIGQGALGYTFGSGTRLTVV.